This T cell receptor beta chain was sequenced in a study of blood T cell repertoires in COVID-19. How the authors handled the data: Nucleated cell number was recorded as an estimate derived from reference gene primer amplification. Repertoires were generated with immunoSEQ multiplex PCR, while TCRdb's copy carries only in-frame clones and drops some. V, J and clone size are those of that table, while D and trimming were read from the DNA. The table records 100,000 to 150,000 clones, roughly four fifths of them present only once. Germline CDR1 LGHDT, CDR2 YNNKEL (reference sequence). V lost 4 bases and J lost 7; bases outside the gene matches: 6. The CDR3 is 14 residues long.

Sequencing input: peripheral blood. This receptor was obtained from a man in his forties or fifties with active or convalescent COVID-19. This chain joins TRBV3-1 (or the pseudogene TRBV3-2) and TRBJ1-2; 10 nucleotides agree with TRBD1. This chain's CDR3 is CASSLRQGAIGYTF. The CDR3 nucleotides are TGTGCCAGCAGCCTGAGACAGGGGGCGATTGGCTACACCTTC.